Shown below are 32 T cell receptor beta chains from a single sample sequenced in a study of PD-L1 blockade in urothelial cancer. The time point here: peripheral blood 6 weeks after treatment start. Some clones are missing from TCRdb's copy, which holds only in-frame ones; the method was immunoSEQ multiplex PCR. The table shows under 85,000 clones, with approximately 90% occurring only once. This specimen was PBMCs, taken around atezolizumab (anti-PD-L1) treatment. These receptors all stem from a woman over 75 with urothelial cancer.

V gene TRBV5-1 combines with J gene TRBJ2-5; D might be TRBD2 (6 bases). The V end lost 5 bases, the J end lost 4 bases, and 15 bases lay between the germline ends. The CDR3 is 14 residues long. Germline CDR1 reads SGHRS; CDR2 reads YFSETQ. The CDR3 protein is CASSQRERRETQYF. The DNA for the CDR3 is TGCGCCAGCAGTCAACGGGAGCGTCGAGAGACCCAGTACTTC.

This clone was seen a single time. This chain connects TRBV5-1 to TRBJ2-7; 8 bases are shared with TRBD2. The germline V gene has CDR1 SGHRS and CDR2 YFSETQ. This CDR3 has 14 residues. V dropped 5 bases and J dropped 3; count of bases not matched to a gene: 7. In nucleotides, the CDR3 is TGCGCCAGCAGTCTGGGACTAGGACGCTACGAGCAGTACTTC. Translating gives CASSLGLGRYEQYF.

The chain uses TRBV5-1 and TRBJ2-1, with unresolved D. Trimming took off 3 bases at V and 0 bases at J, with 10 bases between the two ends. The V gene's germline CDR1 is SGHRS and CDR2 YFSETQ. This CDR3 has 15 residues. CDR3 amino acids: CASSSTPGSYNEQFF. For the CDR3, the DNA is TGCGCCAGCAGCTCAACTCCCGGCTCCTACAATGAGCAGTTCTTC.

This clone was seen a single time. The rearrangement uses TRBV5-1 and TRBJ1-2; tentative D call: TRBD1 (6 bases). Trimming took off 5 bases at V and 1 base at J, with 12 bases between the two ends. Germline V gives CDR1 SGHRS, CDR2 YFSETQ. This CDR3 is built from 14 residues. CDR3 DNA: TGCGCCAGCAGAAAGGGGGACCTTAACTATGGCTACACCTTC. This codes for CASRKGDLNYGYTF.

This chain uses TRBV28 with TRBJ2-5; 12 bases fit TRBD1. After removal of 7 bases from V and 5 bases from J, the junction contained 5 bases not matched to a gene. Germline V lookup: CDR1 MDHEN, CDR2 SYDVKM. This CDR3 contains 14 residues. CDR3 sequence (DNA): TGTGCCAGCAAGGGGACAGGGGGCGGGGAGACCCAGTACTTC. Translation gives CASKGTGGGETQYF.

The rearrangement uses TRBV19 and TRBJ2-1; 9 positions agree with TRBD2. The germline V gene has CDR1 LNHDA and CDR2 SQIVND (reference sequence). V lost 7 bases to trimming and J lost 14 bases; unmatched junction nucleotides: 9. CDR3 length: 12 amino acids. This chain's CDR3 is CASKGREGVEFF. CDR3 bases: TGTGCCAGTAAAGGGCGGGAGGGCGTGGAGTTCTTC.

This chain links TRBV6-5 with TRBJ1-1; D is unresolved. This CDR3 region has 15 residues. V shed 2 bases and J shed 3 bases, with 13 bases lying between them. The germline gives CDR1 MNHEY, CDR2 SVGAGI. This CDR3 is CASSYDAGLDTEAFF. The CDR3 DNA reads as TGTGCCAGCAGTTACGATGCCGGGTTGGACACTGAAGCTTTCTTT.

V is TRBV6-6 and J is TRBJ2-7; TRBD1 might be the D (5 bases). V was trimmed by 6 bases and J by 5 bases, leaving 14 bases between them. Germline lookup yields CDR1 MNHNY and CDR2 SVGAGI (reference sequence). The CDR3 is 13 residues long. CDR3 region: CASSPQGLDEQYF. The CDR3 nucleotides are TGTGCCAGCAGCCCCCAGGGTCTAGACGAGCAGTACTTC.

The V and J genes are TRBV9 and TRBJ1-2; the match to TRBD1 covers 7 bases. The CDR3 has 15 residues. Germline V gene lookup returns CDR1 SGDLS and CDR2 YYNGEE. V shed 5 bases, J shed 2 bases, and the junction held 9 bases outside the gene matches. This CDR3 reads CASSYTQGGNYGYTF. In DNA form, the CDR3 reads TGTGCCAGCAGTTATACTCAGGGGGGAAACTATGGCTACACCTTC.

The V call is TRBV28, the J call TRBJ2-1; TRBD2 agrees at 12 bases. This CDR3 has 17 amino acids. Germline trimming cut 5 bases from V and 0 bases from J; bases unmatched to any gene: 5. In germline, CDR1 is MDHEN, CDR2 SYDVKM. The CDR3 nucleotides are TGTGCCAGCAGTCCGAAGGGACTAGCGGGCTCCTACAATGAGCAGTTCTTC. Amino acids: CASSPKGLAGSYNEQFF.

CDR3 sequence (DNA): TGTGCCAGCAGCGTCCAGGGGGATGTAGATACGCAGTATTTT. Translation gives CASSVQGDVDTQYF. This chain joins TRBV9 and TRBJ2-3; 7 bases match TRBD1. V gave up 2 bases and J gave up 5 bases; unmatched junction bases: 5. The germline V gene has CDR1 SGDLS and CDR2 YYNGEE. This CDR3 is 14 amino acids long.

This chain joins TRBV7-9 and TRBJ1-4; a possible D gene is TRBD1 (5 bases). V was trimmed by 4 bases and J by 1 base, leaving 10 bases between them. Germline lookup yields CDR1 SEHNR and CDR2 FQNEAQ (reference sequence). The CDR3 covers 15 residues. The CDR3 DNA reads TGTGCCAGCAGCTCCCGGGGGGGAACTAATGAAAAACTGTTTTTT. Translated: CASSSRGGTNEKLFF.

The chain carries TRBV6-6 and TRBJ2-3; 10 nucleotides line up with TRBD1. The CDR3 covers 14 residues. V shed 6 bases and J 1 base; nucleotides not matched to a gene: 1. CDR1 and CDR2 from the germline V gene are MNHNY and SVGAGI (reference sequence). The CDR3 bases are TGTGCCAGCAGGACAGGGGGCGGCACAGATACGCAGTATTTT. Protein sequence: CASRTGGGTDTQYF.

The J gene is TRBJ1-1, the V gene TRBV2; TRBD1 aligns across 9 bases. Germline V gene lookup returns CDR1 SNHLY and CDR2 FYNNEI. V lost 6 bases, J lost 3 bases, and 5 bases stayed unmatched. This CDR3 has 14 amino acids. In DNA form, the CDR3 reads TGTGCCAGCAGGGACTGGGACAGGGACACTGAAGCTTTCTTT. Translating it yields CASRDWDRDTEAFF.

This clone was found a few times. V usage is TRBV13 and J usage is TRBJ1-3; D ambiguous. Germline-derived CDR1 and CDR2 are PRHDT and FYEKMQ (reference sequence). The length of the CDR3 is 12 residues. The V and J ends lost 4 bases and 7 bases respectively, with 8 bases between them. The CDR3 region is CASSYASNTIYF. The CDR3, as DNA: TGTGCCAGCAGCTACGCGAGCAACACCATATATTTT.

V gene TRBV9 combines with J gene TRBJ2-3, with D possibly TRBD1 on 5 matching bases. This CDR3 is built from 14 residues. Germline values: CDR1 SGDLS, CDR2 YYNGEE. V lost 0 bases and J lost 0, with 5 bases in between. CDR3 amino acids: CASSVEGSTDTQYF. The CDR3 DNA is TGTGCCAGCAGCGTAGAGGGGAGCACAGATACGCAGTATTTT.

The chain links TRBV27 to TRBJ2-3, with a weak D call TRBD2 (6 bases). Between the trimmed V and J ends, which lost 6 bases and 4 bases, there was a span of 17 bases. Germline V CDR1 and CDR2: MNHEY, SMNVEV (reference sequence). This CDR3 contains 15 residues. CDR3 loop: CASRPGGALADTQYF. DNA for the CDR3: TGTGCCAGCAGGCCCGGGGGAGCCCTCGCAGATACGCAGTATTTT.

V is TRBV6-5 and J is TRBJ2-1, with D maybe TRBD2 (6 bases). The V end was cut by 10 bases, the J end by 8 bases, with 18 bases between. The CDR3 sequence is 13 residues long. From germline, CDR1 is MNHEY and CDR2 SVGAGI. The CDR3 spells CATRGTGEDEQFF. The CDR3 bases are TGTGCCACCAGAGGGACGGGGGAGGATGAGCAGTTCTTC.

V is TRBV5-4 and J is TRBJ1-3; weak D call: TRBD1 (5 bases). Germline V lookup: CDR1 SGHNT, CDR2 YYREEE (reference sequence). The CDR3 consists of 17 residues. With 0 bases removed from V and 1 base from J, the gap between germline ends came to 14 bases. CDR3 sequence: CASSLVAGLTSGNTIYF. In nucleotides, the CDR3 is TGTGCCAGCAGCTTGGTAGCGGGGCTCACTTCTGGAAACACCATATATTTT.

The gene calls are TRBV5-1 and TRBJ1-2; D is unresolved. Trimming cost V 4 bases and J 3 bases, with 7 bases left between them. There are 12 residues in the CDR3. Germline CDR1 and CDR2: SGHRS and YFSETQ. CDR3 sequence (DNA): TGCGCCAGCAGCGCGGGCTACTATGGCTACACCTTC. Its translation is CASSAGYYGYTF.

This chain connects TRBV5-4 to TRBJ2-5, with D tentatively TRBD2 (5 bases). This CDR3 has 15 amino acids. Germline V gene lookup returns CDR1 SGHNT and CDR2 YYREEE (reference sequence). The V end was cut by 4 bases, the J end by 5 bases, with 18 bases between. CDR3 amino acids: CASSLLAGPSETQYF. The CDR3 DNA is TGTGCCAGCAGCCTACTCGCGGGTCCTTCGGAGACCCAGTACTTC.

The genes are TRBV11-1 and TRBJ2-1; 8 bases are a match to TRBD2. Germline-derived CDR1 and CDR2 are SGHAT and FQDESV (reference sequence). Trimming at V came to 1 base and at J to 0 bases, leaving 5 bases not matched to a gene. This CDR3 has 17 amino acids. In DNA, the CDR3 is TGTGCCAGCAGCTTAGGTAGCGGGGTGAGCTCCTACAATGAGCAGTTCTTC. As protein: CASSLGSGVSSYNEQFF.

The rearrangement links TRBV2 to TRBJ2-1, with 10 nucleotides matching TRBD2. CDR3 size: 14 residues. V shed 10 bases, J shed 9 bases, and the junction held 12 bases outside the gene matches. Looked up from germline, CDR1 is SNHLY and CDR2 is FYNNEI. The chain's CDR3 is CATSLTSGKGEQFF. CDR3 nucleotide sequence: TGTGCCACCTCTTTAACTAGCGGGAAGGGTGAGCAGTTCTTC. Full variable domain (missing parts from reference TRBV2 and TRBJ2-1): EPEVTQTPSHQVTQMGQEVILRCVPISNHLYFYWYRQILGQKVEFLVSFYNNEISEKSEIFDDQFSVERPDGSNFTLKIRSTKLEDSAMYFCATSLTSGKGEQFFGPGTRLTVL.

V gene TRBV19 combines with J gene TRBJ2-5; a weak D match, TRBD1 (6 bases). Trimming shortened V by 5 bases and J by 5 bases, and 15 bases separated the two germline ends. Germline CDR1 and CDR2: LNHDA and SQIVND (reference sequence). This CDR3 comprises 14 residues. CDR3 protein: CASSRQARLETQYF. For the CDR3, the DNA is TGTGCCAGTAGTCGACAGGCCCGCCTGGAGACCCAGTACTTC.

The chain is built from TRBV2 and TRBJ2-7; 8 bases are shared with TRBD1. The CDR3 sequence is 14 residues long. Trimming cost V 10 bases and J 1 base; bases outside gene matches: 9. Looked up from germline, CDR1 is SNHLY and CDR2 is FYNNEI. CDR3 sequence reads: CATQQDRASYEQYF. In DNA, the CDR3 is TGTGCCACCCAGCAGGACAGGGCTTCCTACGAGCAGTACTTC.

This rearrangement joins TRBV19 to TRBJ1-2; 9 bases align to TRBD1. The CDR3 is 14 amino acids. Germline V gene lookup returns CDR1 LNHDA and CDR2 SQIVND (reference sequence). V was clipped by 6 bases and J by 8 bases; unmatched bases: 10. The CDR3 here is CASRSTGGSRGYTF. CDR3 nucleotides: TGTGCCAGTAGATCAACAGGGGGCTCAAGGGGCTACACCTTC.

This clone occurred a few times. V is TRBV25-1 and J is TRBJ2-3; D is perhaps TRBD2 (5 bases). The CDR3 consists of 17 residues. CDR1 and CDR2 from the germline V gene are MGHDK and SYGVNS. V shed 1 base and J shed 6 bases, with 20 bases lying between them. As DNA, the CDR3 is TGTGCCAGCAGTGAATTGGGAGAACGAATCTTCGGGGATACGCAGTATTTT. This gives the protein CASSELGERIFGDTQYF.

The rearrangement joins TRBV2 to TRBJ1-2; D may be TRBD1 (6 bases). The CDR3 is made up of 15 amino acids. The V and J ends lost 6 bases and 5 bases respectively, with 19 bases between them. Germline CDR1 is SNHLY and CDR2 is FYNNEI. This chain's CDR3 is CASRGGGAILYGYTF. The CDR3 DNA follows: TGTGCCAGCAGGGGAGGGGGGGCGATTCTATATGGCTACACCTTC.

V is TRBV11-2 and J is TRBJ2-5, with D possibly being TRBD1 (5 bases). The germline CDR1 and CDR2 sequences are SGHAT and FQNNGV. Deletions cut 4 bases from V and 2 bases from J, with 14 bases between. The CDR3 is made up of 15 amino acids. The CDR3 bases are TGTGCCAGCAGCTCTTCTCCCCCAGGGCAAGAGACCCAGTACTTC. Amino acids: CASSSSPPGQETQYF.

The chain is built from TRBV7-9 and TRBJ2-7, with 10 bases identical to TRBD2. Trimming at V came to 2 bases and at J to 2 bases, leaving 0 bases not matched to a gene. From germline, CDR1 is SEHNR and CDR2 FQNEAQ (reference sequence). CDR3 length: 14 residues. The CDR3 DNA follows: TGTGCCAGCAGCTTACTAGCGGGAGCCTACGAGCAGTACTTC. Protein sequence: CASSLLAGAYEQYF.

The gene calls are TRBV11-2 and TRBJ2-1, with TRBD2 matching over 13 bases. This CDR3 comprises 15 residues. V gave up 5 bases and J gave up 5 bases; unmatched junction bases: 3. Germline values: CDR1 SGHAT, CDR2 FQNNGV. The CDR3 reads CASSRGLAGNNEQFF. The DNA of the CDR3 is TGTGCCAGCAGCCGGGGACTAGCGGGAAACAATGAGCAGTTCTTC.

This chain uses TRBV27 with TRBJ1-1, with D unresolved. CDR1 is MNHEY and CDR2 is SMNVEV in the germline V gene (reference sequence). CDR3 length: 15 residues. V was shortened by 7 bases and J by 1 base, with 16 bases between the two germline ends. This chain's CDR3 is CASTPTSRGNTEAFF. DNA of the CDR3: TGTGCCAGCACCCCCACTTCCCGGGGGAACACTGAAGCTTTCTTT.